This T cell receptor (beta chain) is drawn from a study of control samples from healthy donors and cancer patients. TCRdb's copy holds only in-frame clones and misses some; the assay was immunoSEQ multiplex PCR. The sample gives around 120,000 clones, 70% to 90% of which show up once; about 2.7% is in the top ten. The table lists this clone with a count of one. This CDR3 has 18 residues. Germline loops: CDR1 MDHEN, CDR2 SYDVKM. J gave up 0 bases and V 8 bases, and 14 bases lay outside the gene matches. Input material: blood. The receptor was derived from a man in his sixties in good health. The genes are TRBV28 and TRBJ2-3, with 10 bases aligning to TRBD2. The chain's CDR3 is CASVVAGGISTSTDTQYF. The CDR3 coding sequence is TGTGCCAGCGTGGTAGCGGGGGGAATCTCTACTAGCACAGATACGCAGTATTTT.